This T cell receptor beta chain came from a study of blood T cell repertoires in COVID-19. CDR1 MGHDK and CDR2 SYGVNS come from the germline V gene. V lost 2 bases and J 7 bases, leaving 11 bases between the germline ends. The CDR3 is 13 residues long. Only in-frame clones appear in the TCRdb table, and some are missing; sequencing was by immunoSEQ multiplex PCR. This sample has about 40,000 clones, with more than 85% found just once. The specimen sequenced was peripheral blood. The V call is TRBV25-1, the J call TRBJ1-2; no clear D. This receptor was obtained from a man aged 50-60 years in a cohort sampled during active COVID-19. In nucleotides, the CDR3 is TGTGCCAGCAGTGAAGGGAGGGATACTGGCTACACCTTC. Amino acid sequence: CASSEGRDTGYTF.